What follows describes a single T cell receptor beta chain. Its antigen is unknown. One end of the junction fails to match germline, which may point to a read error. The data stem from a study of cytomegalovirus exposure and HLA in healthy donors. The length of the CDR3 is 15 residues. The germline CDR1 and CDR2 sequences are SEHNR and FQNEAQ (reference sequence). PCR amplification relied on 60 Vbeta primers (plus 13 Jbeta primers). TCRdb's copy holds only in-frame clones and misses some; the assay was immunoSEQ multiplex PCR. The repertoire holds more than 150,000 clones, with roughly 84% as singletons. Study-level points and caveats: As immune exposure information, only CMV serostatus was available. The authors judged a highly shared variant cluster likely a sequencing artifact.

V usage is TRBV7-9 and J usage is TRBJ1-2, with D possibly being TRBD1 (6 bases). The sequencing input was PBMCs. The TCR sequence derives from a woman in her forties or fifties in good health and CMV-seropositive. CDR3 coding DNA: TGTTCCAGCAGCTTAGAGGTACAGGGTGGAGATGGCTACACCTTC. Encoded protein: CSSSLEVQGGDGYTF.